The 5 T cell receptor beta chains given below trace back to one sample, sequenced in a study of identical twins. A single record per CDR3 protein comes from TCRdb applying MiXCR to the 5' RACE reads. The sample holds some 460,000 distinct CDR3 sequences; about 14% are singletons and the top ten take around 0.52%. This sample also belongs to another study, concerning yellow fever vaccine responses in identical twins.

The specimen sequenced was CD4+ T cells sorted from blood. The receptor source for this set is a woman under 30 in good health.

CDR3 nucleotides: TGTGCCAGCAGCGTAGGGGGATACACCGGGGAGCTGTTTTTT. Translation gives CASSVGGYTGELFF. The chain couples TRBV9 to TRBJ2-2; D uncertain. The CDR3 runs 14 residues. Germline loops: CDR1 SGDLS, CDR2 YYNGEE. The V end lost 0 bases, the J end lost 3 bases, and 6 bases lay between the germline ends.

This clonotype showed up just a few times. The chain carries TRBV15 and TRBJ2-6; 7 nucleotides agree with TRBD1. The V segment lost 1 base and the J segment 13 bases; nucleotides outside the gene matches: 7. Germline CDR1 LNHNV, CDR2 YYDKDF (reference sequence). The length of the CDR3 is 14 residues. CDR3 in amino acids: CATSRGGQINVLTF. CDR3 nucleotides: TGTGCCACCAGCAGAGGGGGACAGATCAATGTCCTGACTTTC.

The chain joins TRBV14 to TRBJ2-1, with D possibly TRBD1 on 6 matching bases. This CDR3 is 13 amino acids long. Trimming pared 2 bases from V and 7 bases from J, leaving 9 bases between. Germline CDR1 and CDR2: SGHDN and FVKESK. The DNA of the CDR3 is TGTGCCAGCAGCCAAAACAGGGAGAATGAGCAGTTCTTC. Amino acids: CASSQNRENEQFF.

This clonotype was found a few times. The junction does not match germline at one end; this may be a read error. The gene calls are TRBV5-4 and TRBJ2-1; D remains unclear. The CDR3 spans 12 residues. Germline values: CDR1 SGHNT, CDR2 YYREEE (reference sequence). CDR3 amino acids: CASSPVGTEQLF. The CDR3 nucleotides are TGTGCCAGCAGTCCGGTGGGTACTGAGCAGCTCTTC.

Turning to this clonotype: Relative to the germline gene, one junction end is altered; a read error may explain this. V and J are TRBV20-1 and TRBJ1-2; no firm D call. The CDR3 consists of 15 residues. Germline CDR1 and CDR2: DFQATT and SNEGSKA (reference sequence). The CDR3 nucleotides read TGCAATGCTAGAGATTATGGTGACTCTAACTATGGCTACACCTTC. As protein: CNARDYGDSNYGYTF.